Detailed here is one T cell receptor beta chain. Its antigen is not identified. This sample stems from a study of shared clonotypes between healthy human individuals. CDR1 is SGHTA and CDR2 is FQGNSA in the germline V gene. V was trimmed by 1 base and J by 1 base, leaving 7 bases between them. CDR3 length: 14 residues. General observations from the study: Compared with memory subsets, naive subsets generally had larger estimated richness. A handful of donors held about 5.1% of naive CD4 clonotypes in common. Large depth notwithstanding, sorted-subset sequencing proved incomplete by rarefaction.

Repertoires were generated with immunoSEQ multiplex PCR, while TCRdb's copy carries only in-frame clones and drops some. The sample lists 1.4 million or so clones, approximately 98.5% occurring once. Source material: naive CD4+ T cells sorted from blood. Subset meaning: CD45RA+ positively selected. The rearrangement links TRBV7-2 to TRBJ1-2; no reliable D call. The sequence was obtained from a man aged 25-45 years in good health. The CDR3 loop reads CASSLVGLNYGYTF. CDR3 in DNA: TGTGCCAGCAGCTTAGTCGGGCTTAACTATGGCTACACCTTC.